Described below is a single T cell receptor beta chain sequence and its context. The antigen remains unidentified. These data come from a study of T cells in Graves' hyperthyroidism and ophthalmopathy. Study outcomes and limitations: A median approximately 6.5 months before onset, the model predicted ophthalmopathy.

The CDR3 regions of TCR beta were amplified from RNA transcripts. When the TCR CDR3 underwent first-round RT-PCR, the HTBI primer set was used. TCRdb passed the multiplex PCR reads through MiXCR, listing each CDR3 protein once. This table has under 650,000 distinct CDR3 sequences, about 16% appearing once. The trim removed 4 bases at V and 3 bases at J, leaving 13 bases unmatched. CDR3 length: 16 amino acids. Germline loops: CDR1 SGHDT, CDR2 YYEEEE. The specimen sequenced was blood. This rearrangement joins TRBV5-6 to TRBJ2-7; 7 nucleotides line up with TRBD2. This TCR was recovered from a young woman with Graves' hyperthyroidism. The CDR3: CASSHMTSSVFYEQYF. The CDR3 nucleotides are TGTGCCAGCAGCCACATGACTAGCTCCGTTTTCTACGAGCAGTACTTC.